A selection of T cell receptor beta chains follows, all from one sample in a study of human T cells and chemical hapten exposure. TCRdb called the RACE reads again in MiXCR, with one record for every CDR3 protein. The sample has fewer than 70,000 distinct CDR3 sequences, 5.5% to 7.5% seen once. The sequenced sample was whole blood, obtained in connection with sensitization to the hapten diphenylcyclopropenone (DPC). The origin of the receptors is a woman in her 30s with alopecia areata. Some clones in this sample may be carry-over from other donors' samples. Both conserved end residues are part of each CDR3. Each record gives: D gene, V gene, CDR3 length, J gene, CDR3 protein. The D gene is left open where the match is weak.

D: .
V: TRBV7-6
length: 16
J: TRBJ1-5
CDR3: CASSLRGGYSNQPQHF

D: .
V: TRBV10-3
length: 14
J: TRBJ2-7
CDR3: CAISESGTPYEQYF

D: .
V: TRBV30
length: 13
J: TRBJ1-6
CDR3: CACQGHDNSPLHF

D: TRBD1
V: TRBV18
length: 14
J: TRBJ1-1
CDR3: CASSPRQGNTEAFF

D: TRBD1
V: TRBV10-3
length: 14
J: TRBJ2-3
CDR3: CAISGTGNLNTQYF

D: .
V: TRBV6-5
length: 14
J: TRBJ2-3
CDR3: CASRESGSTDTQYF

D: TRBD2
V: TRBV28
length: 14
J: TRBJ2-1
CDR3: CASSLAGDANEQFF

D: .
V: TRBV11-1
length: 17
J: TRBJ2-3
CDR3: CASSLGPSADSTDTQYF

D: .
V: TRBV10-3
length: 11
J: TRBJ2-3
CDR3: CAILRTDTQYF

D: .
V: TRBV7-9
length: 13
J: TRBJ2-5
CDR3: CASSSRGQETQYF

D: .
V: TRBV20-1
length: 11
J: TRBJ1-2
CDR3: CSARVPNGYTF

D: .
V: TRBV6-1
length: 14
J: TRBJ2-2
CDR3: CASSERQATGELFF

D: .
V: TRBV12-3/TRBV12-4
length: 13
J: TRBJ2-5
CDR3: CASSSPEGETQYF

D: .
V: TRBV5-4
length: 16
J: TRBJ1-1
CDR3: CASSFYRVTMNTEAFF

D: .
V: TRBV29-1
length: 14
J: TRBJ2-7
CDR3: CSVEDPRTAPEQYF

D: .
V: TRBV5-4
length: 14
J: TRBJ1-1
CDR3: CASSLVGGRLEAFF

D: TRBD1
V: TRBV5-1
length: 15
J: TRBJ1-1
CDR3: CASSLGDRGSTEAFF

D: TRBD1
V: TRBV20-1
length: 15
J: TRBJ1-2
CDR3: CSARGTDFSNYGYTF

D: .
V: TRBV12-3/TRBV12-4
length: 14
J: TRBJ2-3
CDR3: CASRVGLGTDTQYF

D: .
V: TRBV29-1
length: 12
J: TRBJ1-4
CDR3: CSVGQLNEKLFF

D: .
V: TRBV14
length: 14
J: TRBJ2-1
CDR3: CASSQGPGRHEQFF

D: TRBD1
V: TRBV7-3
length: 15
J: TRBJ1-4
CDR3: CASSPSGRGREKLFF

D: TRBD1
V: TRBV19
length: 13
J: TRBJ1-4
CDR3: CATRDRVTEKLFF

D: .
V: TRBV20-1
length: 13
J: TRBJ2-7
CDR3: CSARAGVLRGQYF

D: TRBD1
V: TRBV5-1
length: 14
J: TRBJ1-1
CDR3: CASSLGQGWTEAFF

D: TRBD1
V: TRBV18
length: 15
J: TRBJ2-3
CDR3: CASSPTGARTDTQYF

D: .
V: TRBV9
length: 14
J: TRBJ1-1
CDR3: CASSVVGGGTEAFF

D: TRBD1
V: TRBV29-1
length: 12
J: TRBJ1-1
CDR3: CSADRGITEAFF

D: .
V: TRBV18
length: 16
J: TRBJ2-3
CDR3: CASSPPGSRGTDTQYF

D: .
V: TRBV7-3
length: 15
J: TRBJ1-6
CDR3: CASSSLPGANSPLHF

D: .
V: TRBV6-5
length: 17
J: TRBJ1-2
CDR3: CASSYWTPRQANYGYTF

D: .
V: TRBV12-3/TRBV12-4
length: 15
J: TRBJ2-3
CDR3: CASTGPRGHTDTQYF

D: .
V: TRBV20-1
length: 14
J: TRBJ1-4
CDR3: CSASEGQSNEKLFF

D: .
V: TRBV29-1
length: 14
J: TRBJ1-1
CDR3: CSVVRKDIITEAFF

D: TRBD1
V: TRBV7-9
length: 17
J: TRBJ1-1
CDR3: CASSPRGQGAVGTEAFF

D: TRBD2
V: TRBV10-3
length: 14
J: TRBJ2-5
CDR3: CAISASGSQETQYF

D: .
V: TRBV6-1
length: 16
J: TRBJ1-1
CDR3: CASSERQAPTNTEAFF

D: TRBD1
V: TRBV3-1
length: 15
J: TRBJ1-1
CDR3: CASSLVTGSSTEAFF

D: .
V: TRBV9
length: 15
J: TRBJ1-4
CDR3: CASSVGAGINEKLFF

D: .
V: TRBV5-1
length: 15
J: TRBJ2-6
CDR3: CASSLGDAGANVLTF

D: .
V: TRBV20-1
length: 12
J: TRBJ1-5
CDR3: CSARSRGQPQHF

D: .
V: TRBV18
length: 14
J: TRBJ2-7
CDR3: CASSRSGNSYEQYF

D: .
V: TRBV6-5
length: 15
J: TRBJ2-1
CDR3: CASSYRTSSYNEQFF

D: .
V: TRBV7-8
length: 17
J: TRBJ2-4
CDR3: CASSLRGRTSPPLVQYF